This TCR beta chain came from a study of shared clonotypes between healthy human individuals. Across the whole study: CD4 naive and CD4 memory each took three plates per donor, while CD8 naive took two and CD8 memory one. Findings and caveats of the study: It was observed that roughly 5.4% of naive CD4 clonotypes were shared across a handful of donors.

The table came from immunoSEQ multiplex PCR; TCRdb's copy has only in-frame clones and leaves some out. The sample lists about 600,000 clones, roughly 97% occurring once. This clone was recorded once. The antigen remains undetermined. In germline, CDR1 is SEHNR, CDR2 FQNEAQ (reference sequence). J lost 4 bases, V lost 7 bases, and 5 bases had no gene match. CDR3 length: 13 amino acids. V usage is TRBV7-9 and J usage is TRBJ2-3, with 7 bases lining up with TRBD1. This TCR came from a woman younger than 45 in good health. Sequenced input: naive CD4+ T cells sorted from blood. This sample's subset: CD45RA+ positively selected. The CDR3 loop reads CASKTTGPDTQYF. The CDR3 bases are TGTGCCAGCAAGACGACAGGGCCAGATACGCAGTATTTT.